The 2 T cell receptor beta chains listed next were all sequenced from one sample in a study of T cells expressing NK-cell markers. From the 5' RACE reads, TCRdb lists one entry per CDR3 protein and no DNA. This sample's table has about 550,000 distinct CDR3 sequences. The sample was blood T cells: a sorted CD56 or NKG2C T cell subset, CD4+ or CD8+ T cells, or bulk PBMC T cells (not recorded which). Source of these receptors: a man between 18 and 29 years old in good health.

This chain connects TRBV7-8 to TRBJ2-1; the TCRdb D gene call, TRBD1, has no DNA to confirm it. This CDR3 comprises 14 residues. Germline V gene lookup returns CDR1 SGHVS and CDR2 FQNEAQ. Here the CDR3 reads CASEDQGAGNEQFF. Using reference TRBV7-8 and TRBJ2-1 for the parts outside the CDR3, the full variable domain is GAGVSQSPRYKVAKRGQDVALRCDPISGHVSLFWYQQALGQGPEFLTYFQNEAQLDKSGLPSDRFFAERPEGSVSTLKIQRTQQEDSAVYLCASEDQGAGNEQFFGPGTRLTVL.

This rearrangement joins TRBV11-1 to TRBJ2-3; TCRdb's assignment of TRBD1 cannot be checked, as there is no DNA. This CDR3 spans 18 amino acids. Germline CDR1 SGHAT, CDR2 FQDESV (reference sequence). CDR3 sequence reads: CASRPVPRGGQSVDTQYF. Using reference TRBV11-1 and TRBJ2-3 for the parts outside the CDR3, the full variable domain is EAEVAQSPRYKITEKSQAVAFWCDPISGHATLYWYRQILGQGPELLVQFQDESVVDDSQLPKDRFSAERLKGVDSTLKIQPAELGDSAMYLCASRPVPRGGQSVDTQYFGPGTRLTVL.